This TCR beta chain was profiled in a study of shared clonotypes between healthy human individuals. Overall study results and limits: Having only a few donors restricted how much genetic and exposure-history diversity was captured. Tissue TCR repertoires likely differ from these blood-only repertoires.

The CDR3 totals 13 residues. Germline V gene lookup returns CDR1 MDHEN and CDR2 SYDVKM. Trimming left V 5 bases short and J 1 base short, with 8 bases between. The method was immunoSEQ multiplex PCR; TCRdb's version includes in-frame clones alone and lacks a portion of them. The repertoire holds about 1.5 million clones, 95% to 99% seen once, with approximately 0.45% in the top ten. Naive CD4+ cells were CD45RA-selected; the remaining cells were memory. This clone was counted once. Antigen unknown. Sequencing input: naive CD4+ T cells sorted from blood. Regarding subset: CD45RA+ positively selected. The rearrangement joins TRBV28 to TRBJ1-1; D gene ambiguous. This TCR was sampled from a man in his thirties or forties in good health. The CDR3 here is CASSRPANTEAFF. The CDR3 DNA reads TGTGCCAGCAGTCGCCCAGCGAACACTGAAGCTTTCTTT.